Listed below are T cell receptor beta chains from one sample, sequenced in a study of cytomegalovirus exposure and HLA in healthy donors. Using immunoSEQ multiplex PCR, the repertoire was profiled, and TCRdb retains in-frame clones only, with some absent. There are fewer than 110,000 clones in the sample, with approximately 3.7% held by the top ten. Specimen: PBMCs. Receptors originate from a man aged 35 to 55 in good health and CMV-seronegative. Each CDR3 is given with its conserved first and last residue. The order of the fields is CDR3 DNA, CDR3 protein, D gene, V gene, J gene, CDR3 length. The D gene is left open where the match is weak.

DNA: TGTGCCAGCTCCCTCCTGGAGGGCTACGAGCAGTACTTC; CDR3: CASSLLEGYEQYF; D: .; V: TRBV18; J: TRBJ2-7; length: 13
DNA: TGCGCCAGCAGTGAGGAAGGGGGCACAGATACGCAGTATTTT; CDR3: CASSEEGGTDTQYF; D: .; V: TRBV10-2; J: TRBJ2-3; length: 14
DNA: TGTGCCAGCAGTCCCCGGTCAGGGGAGCAGTTCTTC; CDR3: CASSPRSGEQFF; D: .; V: TRBV6-1; J: TRBJ2-1; length: 12
DNA: TGTGCCACCAGCAGAAGCGGGACTAGCGGGGCCACAGATACGCAGTATTTT; CDR3: CATSRSGTSGATDTQYF; D: TRBD2; V: TRBV15; J: TRBJ2-3; length: 17
DNA: TGCGCCAGCAGCCAAGATCCCGTCTCCTACGAGCAGTACTTC; CDR3: CASSQDPVSYEQYF; D: .; V: TRBV4-1; J: TRBJ2-7; length: 14
DNA: TGTGCCAGTAGTCTGGGAGGGACTAGCGGGGGTAATGAGCAGTTCTTC; CDR3: CASSLGGTSGGNEQFF; D: TRBD2; V: TRBV19; J: TRBJ2-1; length: 16
DNA: TGTGCCAGCAGGCCTAGAGGAGGCACCGGGGAGCTGTTTTTT; CDR3: CASRPRGGTGELFF; D: .; V: TRBV2; J: TRBJ2-2; length: 14
DNA: TGTGCCAGTAGTATATCGGGGGGCGCTTATAGCAATCAGCCCCAGCATTTT; CDR3: CASSISGGAYSNQPQHF; D: .; V: TRBV19; J: TRBJ1-5; length: 17
DNA: TGCAGTGCTACAGGCAACGGAGGCTACACCTTC; CDR3: CSATGNGGYTF; D: .; V: TRBV20-1; J: TRBJ1-2; length: 11
DNA: TGTGTCAGCAGGCCAGGGGGAAGCACTGAAGCTTTCTTT; CDR3: CVSRPGGSTEAFF; D: TRBD1; V: TRBV6-4; J: TRBJ1-1; length: 13
DNA: TGTGCCAGCAGCTTAGGAGCGGGAGGGACCTACGAGCAGTACTTC; CDR3: CASSLGAGGTYEQYF; D: TRBD2; V: TRBV7-6; J: TRBJ2-7; length: 15
DNA: TGTGCCAGCAGCGTAGAAAGCGGGAGGATCGCCCATGAGCAGTTCTTC; CDR3: CASSVESGRIAHEQFF; D: TRBD2; V: TRBV9; J: TRBJ2-1; length: 16
DNA: TGCGCCAGCAGCCTGGGGGAGATCACAGATACGCAGTATTTT; CDR3: CASSLGEITDTQYF; D: .; V: TRBV5-1; J: TRBJ2-3; length: 14
DNA: TGTGCCAGCAGTCGGGGGACTAGCGGGGACTACAATGAGCAGTTCTTC; CDR3: CASSRGTSGDYNEQFF; D: TRBD2; V: TRBV6-6; J: TRBJ2-1; length: 16
DNA: TGTGCCAGCAGCCCCGCTCTGCCATACATGAACACTGAAGCTTTCTTT; CDR3: CASSPALPYMNTEAFF; D: .; V: TRBV28; J: TRBJ1-1; length: 16
DNA: TGTGCCAGCAGCCTTTCCTCGGAGGGTTGGGGAAACACCATATATTTT; CDR3: CASSLSSEGWGNTIYF; D: .; V: TRBV21-1; J: TRBJ1-3; length: 16
DNA: TGTGCCAGCAGTGACATCCACAGGGGACGCTCCTACGAGCAGTACTTC; CDR3: CASSDIHRGRSYEQYF; D: TRBD1; V: TRBV6-1; J: TRBJ2-7; length: 16
DNA: TGTGCCAGCAGTTACAAGGGGGATGAGCAGTTCTTC; CDR3: CASSYKGDEQFF; D: .; V: TRBV6-5; J: TRBJ2-1; length: 12
DNA: TGCGCCAGCAGCCAAGATGACAGGGTCGGCTACACCTTC; CDR3: CASSQDDRVGYTF; D: TRBD1; V: TRBV4-1; J: TRBJ1-2; length: 13
DNA: TGTGCCAGTAGTAAATCTAGCGGGGGGGCCGGGGATGAGCAGTTCTTC; CDR3: CASSKSSGGAGDEQFF; D: TRBD2; V: TRBV19; J: TRBJ2-1; length: 16
DNA: TGTGCCAGCAGCTTTCAGGGCGGGAAAGCTTTCTTT; CDR3: CASSFQGGKAFF; D: .; V: TRBV11-3; J: TRBJ1-1; length: 12
DNA: TGTGCCAGCAGCGTAGATTTCGCGGGAGGGCCGGGTGAGCAGTACTTC; CDR3: CASSVDFAGGPGEQYF; D: TRBD2; V: TRBV9; J: TRBJ2-7; length: 16
DNA: TGCGCCAGCAGCCAAGATCCGACGGGACAGGGGGCGCATTGGGATGAAAAACTGTTTTTT; CDR3: CASSQDPTGQGAHWDEKLFF; D: TRBD1; V: TRBV4-1; J: TRBJ1-4; length: 20
DNA: TGTGCCAGCAGCGTAGCCCCTCCGGGACAGGGGGGCAATCAGCCCCAGCATTTT; CDR3: CASSVAPPGQGGNQPQHF; D: TRBD1; V: TRBV9; J: TRBJ1-5; length: 18
DNA: TGTGCCAGCAGCGTAGCTAGCGGGATGTACAATGAGCAGTTCTTC; CDR3: CASSVASGMYNEQFF; D: TRBD2; V: TRBV9; J: TRBJ2-1; length: 15
DNA: TGTGCCAGCAGCCACAGGGAAACTGGGGCCAACGTCCTGACTTTC; CDR3: CASSHRETGANVLTF; D: .; V: TRBV6-1; J: TRBJ2-6; length: 15
DNA: TGCGCCAGCAGGGATGAGCGGGGGGGCGCCTACAATGAGCAGTTCTTC; CDR3: CASRDERGGAYNEQFF; D: TRBD2; V: TRBV5-1; J: TRBJ2-1; length: 16
DNA: TGCGCCAGCAGCCAGCTCGGGACAGGGCGAAAACTGTTTTTT; CDR3: CASSQLGTGRKLFF; D: TRBD1; V: TRBV4-3; J: TRBJ1-4; length: 14
DNA: TGTGCCAGCAGTTACTCTAGGGGGTCTAGCACAGATACGCAGTATTTT; CDR3: CASSYSRGSSTDTQYF; D: .; V: TRBV6-5; J: TRBJ2-3; length: 16
DNA: TGTGCCAGCAGCCGAAGACAGGGCAATGAAAAACTGTTTTTT; CDR3: CASSRRQGNEKLFF; D: TRBD1; V: TRBV14; J: TRBJ1-4; length: 14
DNA: TGTGCCAGCAGCCCCGGGACAGGGGCCCAAATGGGTGGCTACACCTTC; CDR3: CASSPGTGAQMGGYTF; D: TRBD1; V: TRBV16; J: TRBJ1-2; length: 16
DNA: TGTGCCAGCGACCGTGGGGGGTTCAGTGAAAAACTGTTTTTT; CDR3: CASDRGGFSEKLFF; D: .; V: TRBV6-6; J: TRBJ1-4; length: 14
DNA: TGTGCCAGCAGTGGTGACAGGGACCTCTATGGCTACACCTTC; CDR3: CASSGDRDLYGYTF; D: TRBD1; V: TRBV25-1; J: TRBJ1-2; length: 14
DNA: TGTGCCAGCAGCTTGCCCGGGACTAGCAGTAGGTACGAGCAGTACTTC; CDR3: CASSLPGTSSRYEQYF; D: TRBD2; V: TRBV5-4; J: TRBJ2-7; length: 16
DNA: TGCGCCAGCAGCTCTCGGGCAGGGCAAGAGACCCAGTACTTC; CDR3: CASSSRAGQETQYF; D: .; V: TRBV5-1; J: TRBJ2-5; length: 14
DNA: TGTGCCAGCTCACCACCGGGGAGGGCCTCCTACGAGCAGTACTTC; CDR3: CASSPPGRASYEQYF; D: TRBD2; V: TRBV18; J: TRBJ2-7; length: 15
DNA: TGTGCCAGCAGTACCGGGACAGGGAGTGAAAAACTGTTTTTT; CDR3: CASSTGTGSEKLFF; D: TRBD1; V: TRBV5-6; J: TRBJ1-4; length: 14
DNA: TGTGCCAGCAGCTTAGCTTACGAGGGGAGGGCGCAGTACTTC; CDR3: CASSLAYEGRAQYF; D: TRBD2; V: TRBV7-2; J: TRBJ2-7; length: 14
DNA: TGTGCCTGGAGTTGGGTAGGGGCGAACACCGGGGAGCTGTTTTTT; CDR3: CAWSWVGANTGELFF; D: .; V: TRBV30; J: TRBJ2-2; length: 15
DNA: TGTGCCAGCAGCGGGGGACTAGCGGGTAAATTCACAGATACGCAGTATTTT; CDR3: CASSGGLAGKFTDTQYF; D: TRBD2; V: TRBV5-6; J: TRBJ2-3; length: 17
DNA: TGTGCCAGCAGTTTGGACAGGGTCGGAAACACCATATATTTT; CDR3: CASSLDRVGNTIYF; D: TRBD1; V: TRBV28; J: TRBJ1-3; length: 14
DNA: TGTGCCAGCAGCTTAAGACTAGCGGGGGGCACAGATACGCAGTATTTT; CDR3: CASSLRLAGGTDTQYF; D: TRBD2; V: TRBV5-4; J: TRBJ2-3; length: 16
DNA: TGTGCCAGCAGGGACTCAGGGGCTGGGGCCAACGTCCTGACTTTC; CDR3: CASRDSGAGANVLTF; D: .; V: TRBV2; J: TRBJ2-6; length: 15
DNA: TGCGCCAGCAGCTTGGAAGTGAGCCACTATGGCTACACCTTC; CDR3: CASSLEVSHYGYTF; D: .; V: TRBV5-1; J: TRBJ1-2; length: 14
DNA: TGTGCCAGCAGCTTAGGCCAGGGTAGGGCGCGAGAGCAGTACTTC; CDR3: CASSLGQGRAREQYF; D: .; V: TRBV11-2; J: TRBJ2-7; length: 15
DNA: TGTGCCAGCATCAATTTACAGGGTAGCAATCAGCCCCAGCATTTT; CDR3: CASINLQGSNQPQHF; D: .; V: TRBV28; J: TRBJ1-5; length: 15
DNA: TGTGCCAGTAGTATGTGGTCAGATATACTATACAATGAGCAGTTCTTC; CDR3: CASSMWSDILYNEQFF; D: .; V: TRBV19; J: TRBJ2-1; length: 16
DNA: TGTGCCAGTAGTCTAACTTCTATCTCCTACAATGAGCAGTTCTTC; CDR3: CASSLTSISYNEQFF; D: .; V: TRBV19; J: TRBJ2-1; length: 15
DNA: TGTGCCAGCAGTCTCGGACTAGCGGGAGTGAGGGCCAGCACAGATACGCAGTATTTT; CDR3: CASSLGLAGVRASTDTQYF; D: TRBD2; V: TRBV27; J: TRBJ2-3; length: 19
DNA: TGTGCCAGCACCTCGCGGAACGTAAACACTGAAGCTTTCTTT; CDR3: CASTSRNVNTEAFF; D: .; V: TRBV11-3; J: TRBJ1-1; length: 14
DNA: TGTGCCACACAAATTGGGGCGGGGCAAGCCGGCGAGCAGTACTTC; CDR3: CATQIGAGQAGEQYF; D: .; V: TRBV10-3; J: TRBJ2-7; length: 15
DNA: TGTGCCAGCATTAGGGGGGGTATGACCTACGAGCAGTACTTC; CDR3: CASIRGGMTYEQYF; D: .; V: TRBV6-6; J: TRBJ2-7; length: 14
DNA: TGTGCCAGCAGTCAGGGGTTATTGGGGGCCAACGTCCTGACTTTC; CDR3: CASSQGLLGANVLTF; D: .; V: TRBV28; J: TRBJ2-6; length: 15
DNA: TGTGCCTGGAGTCAGGGACTTTCCTACGAGCAGTACTTC; CDR3: CAWSQGLSYEQYF; D: .; V: TRBV30; J: TRBJ2-7; length: 13
DNA: TGTGCCAGCAGCGCACAACAGCCTCCGGACACTGAAGCTTTCTTT; CDR3: CASSAQQPPDTEAFF; D: .; V: TRBV9; J: TRBJ1-1; length: 15
DNA: TGTGCCACCGGCGGGGGGGTTGATGACATTCAGTACTTC; CDR3: CATGGGVDDIQYF; D: TRBD2; V: TRBV15; J: TRBJ2-4; length: 13
DNA: TGTGCCAGCAGCTCCCCTAATACGAACTATGGCTACACCTTC; CDR3: CASSSPNTNYGYTF; D: .; V: TRBV7-2; J: TRBJ1-2; length: 14
DNA: TGTGCCAGTAGTATAGATCGAGGGAGGGAGACCCAGTACTTC; CDR3: CASSIDRGRETQYF; D: .; V: TRBV19; J: TRBJ2-5; length: 14
DNA: TGTGCCAGCAGCCAAGAAGCAGGCTATTCCTACAATGAGCAGTTCTTC; CDR3: CASSQEAGYSYNEQFF; D: .; V: TRBV14; J: TRBJ2-1; length: 16
DNA: TGTGCCAGCTCAGGACAGGGGGCCCTCGAGCAGTACTTC; CDR3: CASSGQGALEQYF; D: TRBD1; V: TRBV18; J: TRBJ2-7; length: 13